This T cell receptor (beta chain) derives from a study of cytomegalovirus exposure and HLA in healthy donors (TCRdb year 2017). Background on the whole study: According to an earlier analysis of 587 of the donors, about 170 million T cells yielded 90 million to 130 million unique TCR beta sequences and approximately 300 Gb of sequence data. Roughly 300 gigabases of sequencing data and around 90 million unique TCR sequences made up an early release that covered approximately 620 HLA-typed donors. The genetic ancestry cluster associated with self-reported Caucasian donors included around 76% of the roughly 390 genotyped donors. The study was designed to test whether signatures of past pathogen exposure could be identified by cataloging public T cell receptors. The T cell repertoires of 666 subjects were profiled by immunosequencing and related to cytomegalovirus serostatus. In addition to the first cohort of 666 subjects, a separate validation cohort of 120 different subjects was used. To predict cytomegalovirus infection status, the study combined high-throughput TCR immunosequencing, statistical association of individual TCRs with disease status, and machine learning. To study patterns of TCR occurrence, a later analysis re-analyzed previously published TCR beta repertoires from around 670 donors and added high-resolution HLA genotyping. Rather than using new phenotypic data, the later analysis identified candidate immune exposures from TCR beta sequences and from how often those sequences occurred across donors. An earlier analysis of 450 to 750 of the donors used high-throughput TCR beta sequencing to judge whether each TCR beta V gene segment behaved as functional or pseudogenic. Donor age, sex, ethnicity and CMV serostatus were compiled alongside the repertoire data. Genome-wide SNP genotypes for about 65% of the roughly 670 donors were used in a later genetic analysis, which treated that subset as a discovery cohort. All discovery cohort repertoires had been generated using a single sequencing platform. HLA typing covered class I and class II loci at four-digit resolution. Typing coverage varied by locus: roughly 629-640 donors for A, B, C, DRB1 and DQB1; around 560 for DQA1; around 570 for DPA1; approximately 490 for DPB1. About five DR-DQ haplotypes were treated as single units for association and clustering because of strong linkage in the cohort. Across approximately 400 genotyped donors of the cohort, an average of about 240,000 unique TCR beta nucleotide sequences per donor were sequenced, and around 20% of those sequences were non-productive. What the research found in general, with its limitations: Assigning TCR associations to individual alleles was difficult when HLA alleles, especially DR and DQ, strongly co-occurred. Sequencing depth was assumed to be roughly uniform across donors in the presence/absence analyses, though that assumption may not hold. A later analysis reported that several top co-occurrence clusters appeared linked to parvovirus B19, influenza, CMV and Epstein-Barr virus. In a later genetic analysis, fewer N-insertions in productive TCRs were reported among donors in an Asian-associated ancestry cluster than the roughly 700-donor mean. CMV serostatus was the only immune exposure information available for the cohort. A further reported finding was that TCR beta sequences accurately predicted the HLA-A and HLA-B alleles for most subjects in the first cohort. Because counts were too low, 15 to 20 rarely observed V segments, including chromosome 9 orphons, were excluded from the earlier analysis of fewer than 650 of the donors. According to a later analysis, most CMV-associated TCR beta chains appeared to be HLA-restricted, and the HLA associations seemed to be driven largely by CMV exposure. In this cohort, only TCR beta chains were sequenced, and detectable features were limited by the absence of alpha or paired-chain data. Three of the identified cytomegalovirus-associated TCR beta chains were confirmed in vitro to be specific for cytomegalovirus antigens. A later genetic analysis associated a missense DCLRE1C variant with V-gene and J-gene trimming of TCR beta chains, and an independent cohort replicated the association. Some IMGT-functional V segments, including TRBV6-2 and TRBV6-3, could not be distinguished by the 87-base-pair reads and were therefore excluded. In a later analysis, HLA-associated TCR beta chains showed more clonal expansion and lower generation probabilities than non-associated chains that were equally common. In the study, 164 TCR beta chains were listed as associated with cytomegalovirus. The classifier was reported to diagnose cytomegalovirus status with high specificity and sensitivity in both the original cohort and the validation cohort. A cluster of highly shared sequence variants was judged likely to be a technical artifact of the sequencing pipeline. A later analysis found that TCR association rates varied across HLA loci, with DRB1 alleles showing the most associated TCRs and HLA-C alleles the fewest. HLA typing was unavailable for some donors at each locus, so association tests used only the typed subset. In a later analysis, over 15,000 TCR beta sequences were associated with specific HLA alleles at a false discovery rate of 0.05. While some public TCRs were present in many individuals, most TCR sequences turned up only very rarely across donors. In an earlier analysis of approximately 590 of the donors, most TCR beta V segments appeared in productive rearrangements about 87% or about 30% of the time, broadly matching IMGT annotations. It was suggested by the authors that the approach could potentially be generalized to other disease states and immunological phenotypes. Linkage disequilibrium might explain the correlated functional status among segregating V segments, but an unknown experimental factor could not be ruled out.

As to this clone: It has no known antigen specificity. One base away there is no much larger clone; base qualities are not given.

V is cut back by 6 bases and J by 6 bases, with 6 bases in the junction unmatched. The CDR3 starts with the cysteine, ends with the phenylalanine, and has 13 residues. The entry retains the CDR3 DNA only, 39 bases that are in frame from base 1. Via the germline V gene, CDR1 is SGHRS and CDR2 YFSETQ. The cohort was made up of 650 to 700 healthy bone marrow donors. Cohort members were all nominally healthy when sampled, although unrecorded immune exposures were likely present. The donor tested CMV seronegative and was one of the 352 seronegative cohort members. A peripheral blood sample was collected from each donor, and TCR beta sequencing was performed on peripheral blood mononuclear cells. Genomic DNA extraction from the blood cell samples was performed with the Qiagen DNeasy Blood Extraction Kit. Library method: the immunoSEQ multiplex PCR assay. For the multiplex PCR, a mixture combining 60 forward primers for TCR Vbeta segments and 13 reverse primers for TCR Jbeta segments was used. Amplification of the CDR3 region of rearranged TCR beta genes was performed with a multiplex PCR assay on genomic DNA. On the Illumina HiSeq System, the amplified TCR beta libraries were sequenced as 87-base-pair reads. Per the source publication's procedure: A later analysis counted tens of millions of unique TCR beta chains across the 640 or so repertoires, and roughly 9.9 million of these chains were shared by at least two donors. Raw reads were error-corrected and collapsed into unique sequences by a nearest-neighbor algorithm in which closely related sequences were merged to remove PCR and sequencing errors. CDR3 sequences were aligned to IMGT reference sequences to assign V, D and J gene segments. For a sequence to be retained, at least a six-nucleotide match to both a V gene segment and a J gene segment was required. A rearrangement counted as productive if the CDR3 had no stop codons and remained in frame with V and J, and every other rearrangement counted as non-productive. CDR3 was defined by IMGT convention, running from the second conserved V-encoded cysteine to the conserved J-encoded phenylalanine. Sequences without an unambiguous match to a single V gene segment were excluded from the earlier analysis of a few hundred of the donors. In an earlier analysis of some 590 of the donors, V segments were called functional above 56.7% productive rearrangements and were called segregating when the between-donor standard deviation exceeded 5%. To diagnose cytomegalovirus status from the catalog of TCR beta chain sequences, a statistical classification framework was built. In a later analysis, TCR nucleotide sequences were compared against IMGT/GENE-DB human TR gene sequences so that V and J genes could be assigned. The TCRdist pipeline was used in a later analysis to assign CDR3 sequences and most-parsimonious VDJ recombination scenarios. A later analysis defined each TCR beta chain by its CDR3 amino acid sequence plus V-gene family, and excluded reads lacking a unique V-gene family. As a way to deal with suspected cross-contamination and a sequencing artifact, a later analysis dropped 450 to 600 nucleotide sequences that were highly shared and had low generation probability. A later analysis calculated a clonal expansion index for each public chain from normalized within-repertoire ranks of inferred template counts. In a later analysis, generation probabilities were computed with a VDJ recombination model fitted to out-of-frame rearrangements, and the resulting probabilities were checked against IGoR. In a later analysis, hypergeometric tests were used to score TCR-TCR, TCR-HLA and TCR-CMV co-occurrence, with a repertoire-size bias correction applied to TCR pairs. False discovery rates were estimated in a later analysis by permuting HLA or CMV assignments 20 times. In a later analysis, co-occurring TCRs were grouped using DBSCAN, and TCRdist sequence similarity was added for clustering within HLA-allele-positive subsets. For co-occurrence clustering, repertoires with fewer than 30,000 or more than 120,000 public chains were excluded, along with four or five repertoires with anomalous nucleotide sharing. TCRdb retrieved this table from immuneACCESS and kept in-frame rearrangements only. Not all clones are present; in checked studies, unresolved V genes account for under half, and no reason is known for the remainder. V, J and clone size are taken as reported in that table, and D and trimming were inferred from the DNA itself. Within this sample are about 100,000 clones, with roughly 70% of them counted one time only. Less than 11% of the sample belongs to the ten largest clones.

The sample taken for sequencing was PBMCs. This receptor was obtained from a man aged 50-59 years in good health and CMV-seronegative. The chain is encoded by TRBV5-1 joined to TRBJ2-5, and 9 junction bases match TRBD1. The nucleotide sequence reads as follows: TGCGCCAGCACTAACACAGGGGGCCAGACCCAGTACTTC. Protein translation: CASTNTGGQTQYF.